One sample yielded the 5 T cell receptor beta chains listed below, sequenced in a study of Graves' ophthalmopathy and Graves' hyperthyroidism. Amplification of the TCR beta CDR3 regions used RNA transcripts (as template). First-round RT-PCR used HTBI primers; second-round multiplex PCR followed. TCRdb re-called the multiplex PCR reads with MiXCR, one entry per CDR3 protein. The sample yields some 360,000 distinct CDR3 sequences, about 18% seen once. Sequenced material: peripheral blood. The receptors derive from an adult woman with stable Graves' hyperthyroidism.

The chain links TRBV30 to TRBJ1-1; D may be TRBD1 (5 bases). The germline gives CDR1 GTSNPN, CDR2 SVGIG (reference sequence). Trimming cost V 4 bases and J 4 bases, with 10 bases left between them. CDR3 size: 12 residues. The chain's CDR3 is CAWMGGITEAFF. The CDR3 nucleotides are TGTGCCTGGATGGGGGGGATCACTGAAGCTTTCTTT.

This clonotype was observed at least ten times. This chain connects TRBV29-1 to TRBJ2-7; D is ambiguous. CDR1 is SQVTM and CDR2 is ANQGSEA in the germline V gene. V lost 4 bases to trimming and J lost 2 bases, with 9 bases between them. The CDR3 sequence is 12 residues long. CDR3 DNA sequence: TGCAGCGTTGTCTTCGGTGCCTACGAGCAGTACTTC. Its translation: CSVVFGAYEQYF.

In this sample, this clonotype turned up many times. The chain is built from TRBV20-1 and TRBJ1-3; D remains ambiguous. Germline V gene sequence: CDR1 DFQATT, CDR2 SNEGSKA (reference sequence). Trimming cost V 1 base and J 3 bases, with 13 bases left between them. The CDR3 is 15 amino acids. This CDR3 reads CSARGYDPFGNTIYF. In nucleotides, the CDR3 is TGCAGTGCTAGAGGGTACGACCCCTTTGGAAACACCATATATTTT.

This clonotype was found many times. The chain joins TRBV6-1 to TRBJ2-7; 13 bases match TRBD2. The CDR3 consists of 16 residues. Trimming took 5 bases from V and 9 from J; bases not matched to a gene: 13. Per the germline V gene, CDR1 is MNHNS and CDR2 is SASEGT. The CDR3: CASSLRTSGSLRVQYF. In DNA, the CDR3 is TGTGCCAGCAGTCTTAGGACTAGCGGGAGTTTACGCGTGCAGTACTTC.

This clonotype occurred many times. The V gene is TRBV28, the J gene TRBJ2-7; D is uncertain. Per germline, CDR1 MDHEN and CDR2 SYDVKM. The CDR3 is 15 amino acids. Deletions cut 5 bases from V and 0 bases from J, with 14 bases between. The DNA of the CDR3 is TGTGCCAGCAGTAGACTCAGGACCCGCTCCTACGAGCAGTACTTC. Residues: CASSRLRTRSYEQYF.